The following is a T cell receptor (beta chain) sequence with its context. Antigen: not known. This specimen comes from a study of Ad26.COV2.S vaccination and SARS-CoV-2 variants. Study summary: Recipients of Ad26.COV2.S got it intramuscularly, once or twice 56 days apart. Whole-study findings and limits: Total T cell responses, in the TCR breadth and depth analyses, may have been underestimated.

TCRdb's table, derived via immunoSEQ multiplex PCR, lists solely in-frame clones and lacks some. The table records approximately 360,000 clones, around 82% of them present only once. As to treatment: 15 to 20 received Ad26.COV2.S at low or high dose, single or two shots; 5 received placebo; per-sample allocation not given. Collection of the samples took place on day 63 after the first injection of vaccine or placebo. The individual, an adult aged 18-55 years, was a donor in Boston. Expressing Wuhan-strain SARS-CoV-2 spike, an Ad26 vector served as the vaccine. The TCR was taken from a person aged 18 to 65 who received the Ad26.COV2.S COVID-19 vaccine or a placebo. The material was peripheral blood, obtained in a trial of Ad26.COV2.S vaccine versus placebo.

The chain's CDR3 is CASSFGRGGKETQYF. Written as DNA, the CDR3 is TGTGCCAGCAGCTTTGGGAGGGGGGGCAAGGAGACCCAGTACTTC. The rearrangement joins TRBV11-2 to TRBJ2-5, with D possibly TRBD2 on 7 matching bases. Per the germline V gene, CDR1 is SGHAT and CDR2 is FQNNGV. This CDR3 spans 15 amino acids. V gave up 3 bases and J gave up 5 bases, with 16 bases separating them.